This TCR beta chain was captured in a study of blood T cell repertoires in COVID-19. Study at large: PBMCs, B-cell-depleted T cells, or T cells provided the cDNA or gDNA that made up the material.

As processed by the authors: Amplification of reference gene primers was used by the study to estimate nucleated cell counts. Profiling relied on immunoSEQ multiplex PCR, and the TCRdb table lists in-frame clones only, not all of them. V and J calls and clone size are as listed in that table; D and trimming were resolved from the DNA. The repertoire has over 200,000 clones, roughly 88% of them found once; the top ten carry 2% to 2.5%. CDR1 is LNHNV, CDR2 YYDKDF, per germline (reference sequence). This CDR3 is built from 14 residues. With 6 bases clipped from V and 7 bases from J, the junction kept 6 bases outside the gene matches.

This TCR was sampled from a woman in her forties with acute COVID-19. Sequencing input: PBMCs or T cells enriched from blood (not recorded which). The chain couples TRBV15 to TRBJ2-3; TRBD2 aligns across 11 bases. CDR3 sequence reads: CATSSGGASHTQYF. In nucleotides, the CDR3 is TGTGCCACCAGTAGCGGGGGGGCCTCGCATACGCAGTATTTT.